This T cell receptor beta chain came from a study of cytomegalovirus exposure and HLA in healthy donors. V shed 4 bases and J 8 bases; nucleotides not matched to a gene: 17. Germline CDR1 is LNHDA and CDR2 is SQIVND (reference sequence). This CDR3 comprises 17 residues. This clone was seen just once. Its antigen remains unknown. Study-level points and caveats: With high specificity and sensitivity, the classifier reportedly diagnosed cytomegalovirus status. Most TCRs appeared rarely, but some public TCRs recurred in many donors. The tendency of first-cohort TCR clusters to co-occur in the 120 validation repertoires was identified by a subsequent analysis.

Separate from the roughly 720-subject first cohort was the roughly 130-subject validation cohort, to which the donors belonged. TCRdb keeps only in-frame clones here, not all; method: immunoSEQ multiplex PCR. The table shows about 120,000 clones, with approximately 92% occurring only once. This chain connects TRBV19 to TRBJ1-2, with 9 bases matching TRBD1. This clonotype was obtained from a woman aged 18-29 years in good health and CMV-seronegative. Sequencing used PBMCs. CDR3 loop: CASSKHRGPEGLSGYTF. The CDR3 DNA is TGTGCCAGTAGTAAGCACAGGGGGCCCGAGGGGTTGAGCGGCTACACCTTC.